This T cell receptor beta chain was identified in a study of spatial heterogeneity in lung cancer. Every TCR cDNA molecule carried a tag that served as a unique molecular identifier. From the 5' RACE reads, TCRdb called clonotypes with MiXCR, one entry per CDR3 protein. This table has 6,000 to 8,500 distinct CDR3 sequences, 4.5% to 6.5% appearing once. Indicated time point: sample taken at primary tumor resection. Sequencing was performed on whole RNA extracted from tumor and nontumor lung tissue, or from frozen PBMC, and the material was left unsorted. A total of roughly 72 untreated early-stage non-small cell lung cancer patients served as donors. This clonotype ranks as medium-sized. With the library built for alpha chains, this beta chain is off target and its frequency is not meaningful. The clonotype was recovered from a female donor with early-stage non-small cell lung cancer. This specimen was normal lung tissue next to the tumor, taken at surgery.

CDR3 sequence: CSAISGRAATDTQYF. CDR3 sequence (DNA): TGCAGTGCTATCAGCGGGAGAGCCGCCACAGATACGCAGTATTTT. The J gene is TRBJ2-3, the V gene TRBV20-1; 8 positions match TRBD2. Germline lookup yields CDR1 DFQATT and CDR2 SNEGSKA (reference sequence). This CDR3 contains 15 residues. The ends lost 4 bases at V and 2 bases at J; junction bases unmatched: 8.